One and the same sample provided the 17 T cell receptor beta chains below, sequenced in a study of cytomegalovirus exposure and HLA in healthy donors. PCR was performed using 60 Vbeta and 13 Jbeta primers. Libraries were prepared by immunoSEQ multiplex PCR; TCRdb keeps only in-frame clonotypes and omits some of them. The table records some 150,000 clones, over 65% of them present only once. The sequenced sample was PBMCs. All receptors come from a man aged 40-49 years in good health and CMV-seropositive.

There are a few counts of this clone. This CDR3 is also generated by other DNA sequences in the sample. This chain uses TRBV6-4 with TRBJ2-3; the D gene is possibly TRBD2 (6 bases). Germline loops: CDR1 MRHNA, CDR2 SNTAGT. The CDR3 is 14 amino acids. The ends were cut back, 3 bases at V and 4 bases at J, with 11 bases in the middle. As DNA, the CDR3 is TGTGCCAGCAGTGAAACGGGAGAAGCAGATACGCAGTATTTT. Its protein is CASSETGEADTQYF.

V gene TRBV9 combines with J gene TRBJ1-6; the D is unclear. Looked up from germline, CDR1 is SGDLS and CDR2 is YYNGEE. The CDR3 sequence is 15 residues long. V was clipped by 2 bases and J by 5 bases, with 11 bases between them. The CDR3 DNA follows: TGTGCCAGCAGCGTGGTTGCGGGGAATAATTCACCCCTCCACTTT. Its translation: CASSVVAGNNSPLHF.

The chain links TRBV19 to TRBJ1-2; TRBD1 aligns across 9 bases. Per the germline V gene, CDR1 is LNHDA and CDR2 is SQIVND (reference sequence). The junction had 8 bases not matched to a gene; V was cut back by 6 bases and J by 6 bases. This CDR3 spans 14 amino acids. This chain's CDR3 is CASRDRGSEDGYTF. CDR3 DNA sequence: TGTGCCAGTAGGGACAGGGGCTCAGAGGATGGCTACACCTTC.

This chain joins TRBV19 and TRBJ2-2, with 8 bases that match TRBD2. The CDR3 extends over 17 amino acids. Germline V lookup: CDR1 LNHDA, CDR2 SQIVND (reference sequence). Trimming took 0 bases from V and 5 from J; bases not matched to a gene: 8. As DNA, the CDR3 is TGTGCCAGTAGTATAGATGATAGCGGGAAGATTACCGGGGAGCTGTTTTTT. Protein product: CASSIDDSGKITGELFF. Variable domain in full (rest from reference TRBV19 and TRBJ2-2): DGGITQSPKYLFRKEGQNVTLSCEQNLNHDAMYWYRQDPGQGLRLIYYSQIVNDFQKGDIAEGYSVSREKKESFPLTVTSAQKNPTAFYLCASSIDDSGKITGELFFGEGSRLTVL.

This clone was picked up one time. The chain joins TRBV9 to TRBJ2-3, with D hard to call. V shed 3 bases and J shed 7 bases, with 9 bases lying between them. The CDR3 contains 12 residues. Germline V gives CDR1 SGDLS, CDR2 YYNGEE. The CDR3 spells CASSASANTQYF. CDR3 nucleotide sequence: TGTGCCAGCAGCGCCTCCGCGAATACGCAGTATTTT.

The rearrangement uses TRBV25-1 and TRBJ2-1; 15 bases agree with TRBD2. This CDR3 is built from 16 residues. Germline loops: CDR1 MGHDK, CDR2 SYGVNS. The trim removed 7 bases at V and 3 bases at J, leaving 4 bases unmatched. The CDR3 DNA reads TGTGCCAGCACCGGGACTAGCGGGAGGAGCTACAATGAGCAGTTCTTC. This gives the protein CASTGTSGRSYNEQFF.

The V gene is TRBV6-5, the J gene TRBJ1-4, with 7 bases identical to TRBD1. The CDR3 is 15 amino acids. V lost 2 bases and J lost 5; bases outside the gene matches: 5. Germline CDR1 and CDR2: MNHEY and SVGAGI. The CDR3 region has the DNA TGTGCCAGCAGTTACCGGGACAGTGGCAATGAAAAACTGTTTTTT. Translating it yields CASSYRDSGNEKLFF.

The CDR3 loop is CASSLAYDREYGEQFF. The DNA of the CDR3 is TGCGCCAGCAGCTTGGCCTATGACAGGGAGTACGGAGAGCAGTTCTTC. The rearrangement uses TRBV5-1 and TRBJ2-1, with 7 bases lining up with TRBD1. There are 16 residues in the CDR3. Germline V gives CDR1 SGHRS, CDR2 YFSETQ. J was trimmed by 10 bases and V by 0 bases; bases with no gene match: 13.

The chain couples TRBV18 to TRBJ1-1; TRBD1 might be the D (5 bases). Trimming left V 1 base short and J 4 bases short, with 13 bases between. The CDR3 totals 15 residues. CDR1 is KGHSH and CDR2 is LQKENI in the germline V gene. CDR3 DNA sequence: TGTGCCAGCTCACCACAAGGGGCTCAAGGCACTGAAGCTTTCTTT. Translation: CASSPQGAQGTEAFF.

J is TRBJ1-1 and V is TRBV5-4; tentatively, D is TRBD1 (5 bases). Germline CDR1 reads SGHNT; CDR2 reads YYREEE (reference sequence). The CDR3 is 15 amino acids. Trimming removed 0 bases at V and 5 bases at J, with 14 bases between. Here the CDR3 reads CASSLEGTRRTEAFF. CDR3 nucleotide sequence: TGTGCCAGCAGCTTGGAGGGGACTCGGAGGACTGAAGCTTTCTTT.

This clone was observed a single time. V is TRBV5-1 and J is TRBJ2-1; 9 nucleotides line up with TRBD2. Per germline, CDR1 SGHRS and CDR2 YFSETQ. After removal of 4 bases from V and 7 bases from J, the junction contained 12 bases not matched to a gene. This CDR3 comprises 16 residues. This chain's CDR3 is CASSEGVAGAMNEQFF. The CDR3 coding sequence is TGCGCCAGCAGCGAAGGGGTAGCGGGAGCGATGAATGAGCAGTTCTTC.

This clone was counted once. The chain has TRBV14 and TRBJ2-7; D uncertain. The CDR3 contains 12 residues. Trimming removed 3 bases at V and 3 bases at J, with 6 bases between. In germline, CDR1 is SGHDN, CDR2 FVKESK. CDR3 in DNA: TGTGCCAGCAGCCAGCAGTACTACGAGCAGTACTTC. Protein sequence: CASSQQYYEQYF.

V usage is TRBV28 and J usage is TRBJ2-7, with 11 positions matching TRBD2. Germline CDR1 reads MDHEN; CDR2 reads SYDVKM. V was clipped by 4 bases and J by 5 bases; unmatched bases: 10. This CDR3 region has 16 residues. The CDR3 coding sequence is TGTGCCAGCAGTTCTACACTAGCGGGAGAATACCACGAGCAGTACTTC. Translating it yields CASSSTLAGEYHEQYF.

The chain combines TRBV30 with TRBJ1-5; 7 bases are shared with TRBD1. CDR3 length: 15 amino acids. With V trimmed by 2 bases and J by 3 bases, 7 bases remained unmatched. Germline CDR1 reads GTSNPN; CDR2 reads SVGIG (reference sequence). The CDR3 spells CAWSFETGPNQPQHF. CDR3 DNA sequence: TGTGCCTGGAGTTTTGAGACAGGGCCCAATCAGCCCCAGCATTTT.

This clone turned up a few times. The chain recombines TRBV28 with TRBJ1-2; no definite D call. The length of the CDR3 is 15 residues. Germline-derived CDR1 and CDR2 are MDHEN and SYDVKM. V shed 6 bases and J shed 6 bases, with 20 bases lying between them. The CDR3 region has the DNA TGTGCCAGCAGCACGGGAGCTTTTCCTATCCATGGCTACACCTTC. Amino acid sequence: CASSTGAFPIHGYTF.

V is TRBV5-5 and J is TRBJ1-5; D uncertain. The V end lost 0 bases, the J end lost 3 bases, and 7 bases lay between the germline ends. Germline V lookup: CDR1 SGHKS, CDR2 YYEKEE (reference sequence). The length of the CDR3 is 14 residues. CDR3 amino acids: CASSLAVANQPQHF. For the CDR3, the DNA is TGTGCCAGCAGCTTGGCCGTGGCCAATCAGCCCCAGCATTTT.

This clone appeared a few times. CDR3 amino acids: CASSPRTGFAYEQYF. DNA for the CDR3: TGCGCCAGCAGCCCTCGGACAGGGTTCGCCTACGAGCAGTACTTC. This rearrangement joins TRBV4-3 to TRBJ2-7, with 8 nucleotides matching TRBD1. CDR3 length equals 15 residues. Trimming at V came to 4 bases and at J to 2 bases, leaving 7 bases not matched to a gene. CDR1 and CDR2 (germline): LGHNA, YSLEER.